Listed here are 11 T cell receptor beta chains from one sample, sequenced in a study of control samples from healthy donors and cancer patients. Using immunoSEQ multiplex PCR, the repertoire was profiled, and TCRdb retains in-frame clones only, with some absent. The data contain 100,000 to 150,000 clones, approximately 94% of them singletons. Sequenced sample: blood. Every receptor here comes from a man aged 25-40 years in good health.

The chain couples TRBV7-2 to TRBJ1-2; no reliable D call. This CDR3 is built from 13 residues. V was shortened by 1 base and J by 4 bases, with 7 bases between the two germline ends. CDR1 and CDR2 (germline): SGHTA, FQGNSA. In nucleotides, the CDR3 is TGTGCCAGCAGCTTAGGTCAGTCCTATGGCTACACCTTC. It translates to CASSLGQSYGYTF. The full variable domain, its missing parts supplied by reference TRBV7-2 and TRBJ1-2, is GAGVSQSPSNKVTEKGKDVELRCDPISGHTALYWYRQSLGQGLEFLIYFQGNSAPDKSGLPSDRFSAERTGGSVSTLTIQRTQQEDSAVYLCASSLGQSYGYTFGSGTRLTVV.

This clone is a singleton in its sample. The DNA for the CDR3 is TGTGCCAGCTCCGCCCGGGGGGATGAAAAACTGTTTTTT. It yields the protein CASSARGDEKLFF. The chain recombines TRBV18 with TRBJ1-4, with D perhaps TRBD1 (5 bases). V lost 6 bases and J lost 6, with 11 bases in between. This CDR3 is 13 amino acids long. Per the germline V gene, CDR1 is KGHSH and CDR2 is LQKENI.

The V gene is TRBV5-6, the J gene TRBJ1-2; D is uncertain. V was clipped by 4 bases and J by 5 bases, with 18 bases between them. Germline V gene sequence: CDR1 SGHDT, CDR2 YYEEEE. The CDR3 contains 15 residues. The CDR3 loop reads CASSRPGGGPYGYTF. The DNA for the CDR3 is TGTGCCAGCAGCCGACCAGGCGGTGGTCCTTATGGCTACACCTTC.

The chain carries TRBV27 and TRBJ2-2; D remains ambiguous. The V and J ends lost 5 bases and 6 bases respectively, with 10 bases between them. This CDR3 is built from 13 residues. The germline V gene encodes CDR1 MNHEY and CDR2 SMNVEV (reference sequence). This CDR3 is CASSPTRAGELFF. DNA for the CDR3: TGTGCCAGCAGTCCCACCCGAGCCGGGGAGCTGTTTTTT.

The V gene is TRBV7-6, the J gene TRBJ1-3; no clear D. In germline, CDR1 is SGHVS, CDR2 FNYEAQ. This CDR3 region has 14 residues. The V and J ends lost 2 bases and 3 bases respectively, with 8 bases between them. The CDR3 sequence is CASSLMGYGNTIYF. Written as DNA, the CDR3 is TGTGCCAGCAGCTTAATGGGGTATGGAAACACCATATATTTT.

The rearrangement joins TRBV4-3 to TRBJ2-7, with D possibly being TRBD2 (5 bases). V was clipped by 0 bases and J by 9 bases, with 18 bases between them. CDR1 and CDR2 (germline): LGHNA, YSLEER. This CDR3 has 15 residues. The CDR3 DNA reads TGCGCCAGCAGCCAAGATCCCGGGGTTTATAGTCCGCAGTACTTC. This translates into CASSQDPGVYSPQYF.

This chain connects TRBV18 to TRBJ2-5; D ambiguous. The germline V gene has CDR1 KGHSH and CDR2 LQKENI. The V end was cut by 4 bases, the J end by 2 bases, with 14 bases between. The CDR3 sequence is 15 residues long. The CDR3 region has the DNA TGTGCCAGCTCACGTTCCCTCGGCTCTCAAGAGACCCAGTACTTC. It is translated as CASSRSLGSQETQYF.

The count of this clone is one. The genes are TRBV7-2 and TRBJ1-2; D uncertain. CDR1 and CDR2 from the germline V gene are SGHTA and FQGNSA. The CDR3 runs to 16 residues. The CDR3 loop reads CAKRSSKGLGLEGYTF. The CDR3 DNA sequence: TGTGCTAAGCGCAGCAGCAAAGGGTTGGGGTTGGAGGGCTACACCTTC.

The chain couples TRBV15 to TRBJ2-7; D possibly corresponds to TRBD2 (6 bases). The V and J ends lost 4 bases and 6 bases respectively, with 16 bases between them. CDR1 is LNHNV and CDR2 is YYDKDF in the germline V gene (reference sequence). This CDR3 spans 14 amino acids. The CDR3 DNA reads TGTGCCACCAGCAAGAGGGAACCCGGGAGCGAGCAGTACTTC. Translated: CATSKREPGSEQYF.

CDR3 bases: TGTGCCAGCAGTGAATCGGGACAGGGGCCGCTTTACAGTTACGAGCAGTACTTC. Protein: CASSESGQGPLYSYEQYF. The gene calls are TRBV6-1 and TRBJ2-7; TRBD1 agrees at 10 bases. With V trimmed by 2 bases and J by 4 bases, 14 bases remained unmatched. Germline CDR1 is MNHNS and CDR2 is SASEGT. CDR3 length equals 18 residues.

The chain links TRBV30 to TRBJ2-2; D possibly uses TRBD1 or TRBD2 (5 bases each). This CDR3 contains 14 residues. V dropped 3 bases and J dropped 2 bases, with 10 bases sitting between them. Germline V gene sequence: CDR1 GTSNPN, CDR2 SVGIG (reference sequence). Here the CDR3 reads CAWRYGANTGELFF. In DNA, the CDR3 is TGTGCCTGGAGGTACGGGGCCAACACCGGGGAGCTGTTTTTT.